These T cell receptor beta chains were read from a single sample in a study of response to subunit inactivated influenza vaccine. TCRdb processed the RT-PCR reads anew with MiXCR; each CDR3 protein has one entry. The sample yields a few hundred thousand distinct CDR3 sequences, around 15% seen once. The starting material was PBMCs from blood, obtained 12 days after vaccination. These receptors came from a man in his fifties who received an inactivated influenza vaccine. The CDR3 runs from the conserved cysteine through the conserved F or W. A D gene is named only where the DNA matches it firmly. Clone size is given for some rows only: seen once, a few or many times, or a class if the clone is expanded.

NA	TRBV12-3/TRBV12-4	TRBJ2-5	many	TGTGCCAGCACCGAGACGGACCAAGAGACCCAGTACTTC	CASTETDQETQYF
NA	TRBV6-2/TRBV6-3	TRBJ1-5	few	TGTGCCAGCAGCTCCCCGGGGGTGCCCCAGCATTTT	CASSSPGVPQHF
NA	TRBV6-5	TRBJ2-1	NA	TGTGCCAGCAGTTACTTGTCGGGGCAGGGAGATGAGCAGTTCTTC	CASSYLSGQGDEQFF
NA	TRBV11-2	TRBJ1-1	few	TGTGCCAGCAGTTTCCCCGACAGGCGGAACACTGAAGCTTTCTTT	CASSFPDRRNTEAFF
TRBD2	TRBV3-1	TRBJ2-7	few	TGTGCCAGCAGTCCCGGGACTAGCGGTATCCACGAGCAGTACTTC	CASSPGTSGIHEQYF
NA	TRBV27	TRBJ1-5	few	TGTGCCAGCAGTTTATCGATCGTTACCGTTGGGCATCAGCCCCAGCATTTT	CASSLSIVTVGHQPQHF
TRBD2	TRBV3-1	TRBJ2-1	many	TGTGCCAGCAGCCAAATTGGTCTAGCGGGCAATGAGCAGTTCTTC	CASSQIGLAGNEQFF
TRBD2	TRBV7-2	TRBJ2-1	many	TGTGCCAGCAGCTTAGCCTCGGGACTAGCGGCCTACAATGAGCAGTTCTTC	CASSLASGLAAYNEQFF
NA	TRBV11-2	TRBJ2-7	NA	TGTGCCAGCAGCTTAGCCCTAAAGACCTACGAGCAGTACTTC	CASSLALKTYEQYF
NA	TRBV5-4	TRBJ1-2	few	TGTGCCAGCAGCTCCAGCGACAGGTCTGGAGGCTACACCTTC	CASSSSDRSGGYTF
NA	TRBV6-1	TRBJ2-7	few	TGTGCCAGCAGCCGACAGACAGGCTCCTACGAGCAGTACTTC	CASSRQTGSYEQYF
TRBD1	TRBV5-1	TRBJ2-7	NA	TGCGCCAGCAGCTCCACGGGACAGCCCCCCTACGAGCAGTACTTC	CASSSTGQPPYEQYF
TRBD2	TRBV15	TRBJ2-5	NA	TGTGCCACCAGCAGAGATGGACTAGCGAGAGAGACCCAGTACTTC	CATSRDGLARETQYF
NA	TRBV12-3/TRBV12-4	TRBJ1-1	few	TGTGCCAGCAGTTCTACAGGGCGAGCTGAAGCTTTCTTT	CASSSTGRAEAFF
NA	TRBV7-2	TRBJ2-3	NA	TGTGCCAGCAGCGGGGACACTGGTGGGGGGACGCAGTATTTT	CASSGDTGGGTQYF
TRBD1	TRBV5-1	TRBJ2-2	few	TGCGCCAGCAGCCCAGGGGGACAGGGCACCGGGGAGCTGTTTTTT	CASSPGGQGTGELFF
NA	TRBV20-1	TRBJ1-1	few	TGCAGTGCTACACCGTTGTCGTACACTGAAGCTTTCTTT	CSATPLSYTEAFF
TRBD2	TRBV12-3/TRBV12-4	TRBJ2-7	NA	TGTGCCAGCACCACGGGACTAACACCCTACGAGCAGTACTTC	CASTTGLTPYEQYF
NA	TRBV6-6	TRBJ1-2	NA	TGTGCCAGCAGTCTCGACGGTGTCTATGGCTACACCTTC	CASSLDGVYGYTF
TRBD2	TRBV4-1	TRBJ2-1	NA	TGCGCCAGCACCCAAGCATCTGGCGGGGGGCCCTACAATGAGCAGTTCTTC	CASTQASGGGPYNEQFF
TRBD2	TRBV2	TRBJ2-1	NA	TGTACCTTCAGTCCGGGACTAGCGGGAGGTCTGTCCTACAATGAGCAGTTCTTC	CTFSPGLAGGLSYNEQFF
NA	TRBV6-5	TRBJ1-1	many	TGTGCCAGCAGTTATCAACAGAAGAACACTGAAGCTTTCTTT	CASSYQQKNTEAFF
NA	TRBV20-1	TRBJ2-5	few	TGCAGTGCAAACGTCGACTCACGGGGGGAGACCCAGTACTTC	CSANVDSRGETQYF
NA	TRBV6-2/TRBV6-3	TRBJ2-3	few	TGTGCCAGCAGTTCAGGGACTGCCGTGGATACGCAGTATTTT	CASSSGTAVDTQYF
TRBD2	TRBV4-1	TRBJ2-2	few	TGCGCCAGCAGCCAAGTCTGGGCGGGGGGCACCGGGGAGCTGTTTTTT	CASSQVWAGGTGELFF
NA	TRBV4-3	TRBJ2-1	NA	TGCGCCAGCAGCCAAGATAGGCGGGCTGAGCAGTTCTTC	CASSQDRRAEQFF
NA	TRBV19	TRBJ2-7	NA	TGTGCCAGTAGTACAACAGGGCCCTACGAGCAGTACTTC	CASSTTGPYEQYF
NA	TRBV2	TRBJ1-3	NA	TGTGCCAGCAACTTAGCTGGAAACACCATATATTTT	CASNLAGNTIYF
NA	TRBV20-1	TRBJ1-2	NA	TGCAGTGCACCGGCCAGTATTTCCTTC	CSAPASISF
TRBD1	TRBV5-1	TRBJ2-2	many	TGCGCCAGCAGCTCTCCGGGACAGGTTTCCACCGGGGAGCTGTTTTTT	CASSSPGQVSTGELFF